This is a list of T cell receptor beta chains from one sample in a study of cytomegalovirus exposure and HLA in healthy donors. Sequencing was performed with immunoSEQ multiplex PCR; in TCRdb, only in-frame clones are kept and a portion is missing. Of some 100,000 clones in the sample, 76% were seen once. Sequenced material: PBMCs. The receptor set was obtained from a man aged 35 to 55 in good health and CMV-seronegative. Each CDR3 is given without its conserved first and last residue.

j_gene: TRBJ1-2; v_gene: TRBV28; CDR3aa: ASSFGDIYGYT
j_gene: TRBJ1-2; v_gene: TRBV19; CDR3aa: ASSLQGRYGYT
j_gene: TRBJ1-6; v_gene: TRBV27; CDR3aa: ASSFPGTGTFNSPLH
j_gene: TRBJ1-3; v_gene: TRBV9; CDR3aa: ASSVEGAGGSGNTIY
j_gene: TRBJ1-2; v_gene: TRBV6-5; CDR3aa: ASSGHGTGNYGYT
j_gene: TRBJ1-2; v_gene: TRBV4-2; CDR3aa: ASSQDVGTYGYT
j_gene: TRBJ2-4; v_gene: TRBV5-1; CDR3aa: ASSSSGGSENIQY
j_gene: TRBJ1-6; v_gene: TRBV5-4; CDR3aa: ASSSNRDNSPLH
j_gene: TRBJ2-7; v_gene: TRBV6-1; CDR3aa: ASSDNYEQY
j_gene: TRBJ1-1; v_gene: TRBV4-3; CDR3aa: ASSQDPLVNTEAF
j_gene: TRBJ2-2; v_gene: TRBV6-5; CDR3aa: ASSYSAGRTGELF
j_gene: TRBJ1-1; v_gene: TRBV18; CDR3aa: ASSKGGDTEAF
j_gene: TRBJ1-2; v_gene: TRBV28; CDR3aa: ASSLGGDHYGYT
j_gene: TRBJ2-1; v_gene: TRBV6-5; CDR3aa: ASSYYSSGGSNEQF
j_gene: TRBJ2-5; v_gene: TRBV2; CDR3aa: ASLRARGLAGGGGDQETQY
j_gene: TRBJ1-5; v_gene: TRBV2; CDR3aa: ASSTQGASNQPQH